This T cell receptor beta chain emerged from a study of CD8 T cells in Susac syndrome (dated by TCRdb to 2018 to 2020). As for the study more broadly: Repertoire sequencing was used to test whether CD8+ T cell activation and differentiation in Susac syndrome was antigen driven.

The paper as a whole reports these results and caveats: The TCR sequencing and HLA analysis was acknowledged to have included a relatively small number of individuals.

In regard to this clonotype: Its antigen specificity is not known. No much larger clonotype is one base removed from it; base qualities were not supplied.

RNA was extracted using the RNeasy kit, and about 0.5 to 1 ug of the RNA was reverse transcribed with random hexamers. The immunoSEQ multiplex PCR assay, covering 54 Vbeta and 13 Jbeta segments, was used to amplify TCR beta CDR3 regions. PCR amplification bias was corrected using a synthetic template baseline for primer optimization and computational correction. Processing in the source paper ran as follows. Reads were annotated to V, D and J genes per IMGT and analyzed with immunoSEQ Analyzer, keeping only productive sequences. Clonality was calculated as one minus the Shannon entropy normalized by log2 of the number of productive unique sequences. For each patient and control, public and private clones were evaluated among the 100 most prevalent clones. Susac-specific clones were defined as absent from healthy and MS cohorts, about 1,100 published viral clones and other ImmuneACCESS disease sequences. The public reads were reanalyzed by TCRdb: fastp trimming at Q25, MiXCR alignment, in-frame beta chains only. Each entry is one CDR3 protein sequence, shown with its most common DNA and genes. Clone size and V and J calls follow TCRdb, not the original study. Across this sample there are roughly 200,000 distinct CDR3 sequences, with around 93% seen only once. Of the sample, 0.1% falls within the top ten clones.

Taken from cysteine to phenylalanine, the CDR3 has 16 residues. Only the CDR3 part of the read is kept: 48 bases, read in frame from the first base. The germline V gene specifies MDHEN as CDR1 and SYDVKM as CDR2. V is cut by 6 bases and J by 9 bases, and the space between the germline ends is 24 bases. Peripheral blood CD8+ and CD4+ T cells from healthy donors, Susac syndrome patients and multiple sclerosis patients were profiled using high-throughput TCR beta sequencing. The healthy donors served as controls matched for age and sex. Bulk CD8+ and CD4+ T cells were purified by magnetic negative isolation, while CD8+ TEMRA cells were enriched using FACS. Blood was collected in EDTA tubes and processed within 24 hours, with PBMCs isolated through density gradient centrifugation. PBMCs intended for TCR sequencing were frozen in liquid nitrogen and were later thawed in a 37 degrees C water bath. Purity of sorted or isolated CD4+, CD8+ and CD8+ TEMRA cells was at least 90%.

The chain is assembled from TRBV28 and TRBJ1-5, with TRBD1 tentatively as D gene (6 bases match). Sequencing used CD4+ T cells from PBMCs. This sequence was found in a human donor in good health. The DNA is TGTGCCAGCAGCCGACCCTCGGGGGTTCGGGGGGCGCCCCAGCATTTT. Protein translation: CASSRPSGVRGAPQHF.